These 30 T cell receptor beta chains share one sample of origin, sequenced in a study of tumor-infiltrating lymphocytes in primary liver carcinoma. Scientists recovered RNA and DNA together from approximately 20-30 mg of unsorted bulk tissue. Using a constant-region primer together with ProtoScript II reverse transcriptase, TCR beta cDNA was made from around 500 ng of total RNA. Libraries covering TCR beta were generated through three nested multiplex PCR rounds (using a slightly modified ARM-PCR). Investigators reported that the first two PCR rounds, at 10 cycles each, used TRBV1-TRBV30 forward primers with a C-beta reverse primer. TCRdb passed the multiplex PCR reads through MiXCR, listing each CDR3 protein once. The sample holds under 45,000 distinct CDR3 sequences; 70% to 85% are singletons and the top ten take 16%. The source material was liver tumor tissue from sampling region 4. Described subset: tumor region T4, right-lateral pole. These receptors were collected from a man aged 35 to 55 with primary liver carcinoma and hepatitis B virus infection.

A remark on this clonotype: An end of the junction does not agree with germline; a read error may underlie this. The V and J genes are TRBV11-2 and TRBJ2-3, with a tentative D call TRBD1 (6 bases). From germline, CDR1 is SGHAT and CDR2 FQNNGV. This CDR3 has 16 amino acids. CDR3 DNA: TGTACCAGTAGCAGGAGAAGTACAGGGAACACAGATACGCAGTATTTT. Amino acid sequence: CTSSRRSTGNTDTQYF.

The chain combines TRBV11-1 with TRBJ2-4; 9 bases agree with TRBD2. Germline V gene sequence: CDR1 SGHAT, CDR2 FQDESV (reference sequence). J gave up 9 bases and V 3 bases, and 15 bases lay outside the gene matches. The CDR3 spans 17 residues. CDR3 nucleotide sequence: TGTGCCAGCAGCTTTCCCGGGACTAGCTGGACTAAAGGCATTCAGTACTTC. Translated: CASSFPGTSWTKGIQYF.

A remark on this clonotype: A clone one base away is much larger, so this may be a read error. The CDR3 bases are TGCGCCAGCAGGTATTACGGGGGACCCAATGAAAAACTGTTTTTT. This sequence encodes CASRYYGGPNEKLFF. V and J are TRBV5-1 and TRBJ1-4; perhaps TRBD1 as D (5 bases). The V and J ends lost 5 bases and 5 bases respectively, with 16 bases between them. Germline-derived CDR1 and CDR2 are SGHRS and YFSETQ. The CDR3 is 15 residues long.

The rearrangement uses TRBV30 and TRBJ2-3; the D gene is possibly TRBD2 (5 bases). Germline CDR1 is GTSNPN and CDR2 is SVGIG (reference sequence). The CDR3 consists of 14 residues. The ends were cut back, 6 bases at V and 2 bases at J, with 15 bases in the middle. The CDR3 spells CACSRSEVTDTQYF. The CDR3 region has the DNA TGTGCCTGTTCCCGTTCGGAGGTCACAGATACGCAGTATTTT.

With regard to this clonotype: The junction does not match germline at one end; this may be a read error. The J gene is TRBJ2-1, the V gene TRBV6-5; 8 positions match TRBD2. The germline V gene encodes CDR1 MNHEY and CDR2 SVGAGI. The CDR3 has 16 residues. CDR3 residues: CASSYSRGLVANGQFF. CDR3 sequence (DNA): TGTGCCAGCAGTTACTCAAGGGGACTAGTGGCCAATGGGCAGTTCTTC.

This clonotype occurred once. One end of the junction fails to match germline, which may point to a read error. The chain joins TRBV28 to TRBJ1-5; TRBD1 matches 7 bases. The J call may be in error: the DNA end matches TRBJ2-3 better. The CDR3 spans 16 residues. In germline, CDR1 is MDHEN, CDR2 SYDVKM. CDR3 DNA sequence: TGTGCCGGCAGTTTACTTAAACAGGGGCGCAATCAGCCCCAGTATTTT. Translated: CAGSLLKQGRNQPQYF.

As to this clonotype: At one end the junction does not follow the germline gene, possibly because of a read error. The chain recombines TRBV6-5 with TRBJ1-3; 8 positions agree with TRBD1. CDR3 size: 18 residues. Germline V gene lookup returns CDR1 MNHEY and CDR2 SVGAGI. CDR3 protein: CASTHGPRTGIAGNTIHF. For the CDR3, the DNA is TGTGCCAGCACTCACGGTCCGAGGACAGGGATCGCCGGAAACACCATACATTTT.

As regards this clonotype: A junction end diverges from the germline sequence, so it may reflect a read error. The rearrangement links TRBV11-2 to TRBJ2-7, with D perhaps matching TRBD2 (6 bases). CDR1 and CDR2 from the germline V gene are SGHAT and FQNNGV. The CDR3 is 13 residues long. The CDR3 spells CASIGSGRNEEYF. CDR3 sequence (DNA): TGTGCCAGCATCGGAAGCGGGCGGAACGAGGAGTACTTC.

The chain combines TRBV9 with TRBJ2-5, with D unresolved. V shed 7 bases and J shed 5 bases, with 12 bases lying between them. The germline V gene has CDR1 SGDLS and CDR2 YYNGEE. The CDR3 spans 12 residues. The CDR3 DNA sequence: TGTGCCAGCGGCCCCATAGGGGAGACCCAGTACTTC. As protein: CASGPIGETQYF.

To note about this clonotype: Mismatch with germline at one junction end may stem from a read error. The chain recombines TRBV4-3 with TRBJ2-3; tentative D call: TRBD2 (7 bases). CDR1 is LGHNA and CDR2 is YSLEER in the germline V gene. This CDR3 has 15 residues. CDR3 residues: CASSQDLGGGDTQYF. DNA of the CDR3: TGCGCCAGCAGCCAAGATCTGGGAGGGGGAGATACGCAGTATTTC.

V gene TRBV5-1 combines with J gene TRBJ2-6, with unresolved D. This CDR3 spans 15 amino acids. The germline V gene has CDR1 SGHRS and CDR2 YFSETQ. In DNA form, the CDR3 reads TGCTGCAGCAGCTCGGAAAGCTCTGGGGCCAACGTCCTGACTTTC. It specifies CCSSSESSGANVLTF.

Concerning this clonotype itself: At one end, the junction sequence differs from germline, possibly due to a read error. The rearrangement joins TRBV7-9 to TRBJ2-7; D tentatively fits TRBD1 or TRBD2 (5 bases each). Germline CDR1 is SEHNR and CDR2 is FQNEAQ (reference sequence). The CDR3 runs 12 residues. Written as DNA, the CDR3 is TGTGCCAGCAGTCAGGGACGGAGCGAGCAGTATTTC. Residues: CASSQGRSEQYF. The complete variable domain, with remaining parts taken from reference TRBV7-9 and TRBJ2-7, reads DTGVSQNPRHKITKRGQNVTFRCDPISEHNRLYWYRQTLGQGPEFLTYFQNEAQLEKSRLLSDRFSAERPKGSFSTLEIQRTEQGDSAMYLCASSQGRSEQYFGPGTRLTVT.

This clonotype was seen many times. The chain couples TRBV20-1 to TRBJ1-4, with a tentative D call TRBD1 (5 bases). Germline V CDR1 and CDR2: DFQATT, SNEGSKA (reference sequence). CDR3 length: 13 amino acids. V lost 5 bases to trimming and J lost 8 bases, with 15 bases between them. The CDR3 DNA follows: TGCAGTGCTGGGGACGCGGTGGGGGAAAAACTGTTTTTT. This sequence encodes CSAGDAVGEKLFF.

A note on this clonotype: Sequence at one end of the junction differs from germline and may be a read error. This chain joins TRBV2 and TRBJ2-2; possibly TRBD2 for D (5 bases). The CDR3 is 16 amino acids. Germline V gives CDR1 SNHLY, CDR2 FYNNEI. The CDR3 DNA follows: TGTGCCAGCAGGCCCGGGATAGGGCGATCCACCGGGGAGCCGTTTTTT. Protein: CASRPGIGRSTGEPFF.

CDR3 DNA: TGTGCCACGAACTGCCAGGGGGTGCGCACCGGGGAGCTGTTTTTT. Amino acids: CATNCQGVRTGELFF. The chain is built from TRBV6-5 and TRBJ2-2, with 7 nucleotides matching TRBD1. Germline V lookup: CDR1 MNHEY, CDR2 SVGAGI. The CDR3 consists of 15 residues. The V segment lost 10 bases and the J segment 4 bases; nucleotides outside the gene matches: 12.

In regard to this clonotype: One end of the junction does not line up with germline, which may come from a read error. As DNA, the CDR3 is TGTGCCAGCAGTTTAGTCTCAGGTCTCGGTCTCTACAAGCAGTACTTC. Encoded protein: CASSLVSGLGLYKQYF. The chain recombines TRBV12-3 or TRBV12-4 with TRBJ2-7; D unresolved. The CDR3 contains 16 residues.

In this sample, this clonotype turned up once. No conserved phenylalanine or tryptophan is present at the end of the CDR3, so a read error is the likely explanation. The gene calls are TRBV6-1 and TRBJ1-2; D is ambiguous. Germline assignment: CDR1 MNHNS and CDR2 SASEGT. The CDR3 loop spans 14 amino acids. The CDR3 sequence: CASSEIRDNYAYTL. In DNA form, the CDR3 reads TGTGCCAGCAGTGAAATTCGAGATAATTATGCCTACACCCTC.

This clonotype was counted at least ten times. An end of the junction does not agree with germline; a read error may underlie this. The chain joins TRBV19 to TRBJ2-5; no firm D call. This CDR3 contains 16 residues. Germline V gene data show CDR1 as LNHDA and CDR2 as SQIVND (reference sequence). The CDR3 DNA follows: TGTGCCAGTAGTATTGGTAGTCAGACCCTCCCCGAGACCCTGTACTTC. It is translated as CASSIGSQTLPETLYF.

Of note for this clonotype: The junction departs from the called germline gene at one end, perhaps through a read error. The rearrangement uses TRBV11-2 and TRBJ2-3; D remains ambiguous. Germline V CDR1 and CDR2: SGHAT, FQNNGV. The length of the CDR3 is 14 residues. The CDR3 nucleotides read TGTGCCAGCAGCCCCCCAGGTCGGGCAGATTCGCAGTATTTT. Protein product: CASSPPGRADSQYF.

By proportion, this clonotype is medium-sized. The V call is TRBV6-2 or TRBV6-3, the J call TRBJ2-1, with 7 positions matching TRBD2. The CDR3 sequence is 14 residues long. Germline CDR1 MNHEY, CDR2 SVGEGT. Unmatched junction bases numbered 10, after V lost 6 bases and J lost 8 bases. CDR3 nucleotides: TGTGCCAGCAGCTCCGACCCGACTAGCCATGAGCAGTTCTTC. This codes for CASSSDPTSHEQFF.

The table lists this clonotype with a few counts. The chain uses TRBV6-6 and TRBJ1-2, with D maybe TRBD1 (6 bases). Per germline, CDR1 MNHNY and CDR2 SVGAGI (reference sequence). The CDR3 length is 12 residues. Trimming cost V 10 bases and J 8 bases, with 17 bases left between them. The CDR3 protein is CAIQGDGCGYTF. The DNA of the CDR3 is TGTGCCATACAGGGTGATGGGTGCGGCTACACCTTC.

The chain combines TRBV6-1 with TRBJ2-1, with 8 bases that match TRBD2. V was pared by 3 bases and J by 12 bases, with 13 bases of the junction left unmatched. Germline V gene data show CDR1 as MNHNS and CDR2 as SASEGT. The CDR3 is 15 residues long. CDR3: CASSEGLVEVDVQFF. In nucleotides, the CDR3 is TGTGCCAGCAGTGAGGGACTAGTAGAGGTCGATGTGCAGTTCTTC.

Notes on this clonotype: The conserved final phenylalanine or tryptophan is absent from the CDR3, which likely points to a read error. This chain uses TRBV11-1 with TRBJ2-3; TRBD1 matches at 7 bases. Per the germline V gene, CDR1 is SGHAT and CDR2 is FQDESV (reference sequence). The CDR3 is made up of 15 amino acids. The CDR3 protein is CASSPRQGLTDTQYL. The DNA of the CDR3 is TGTGCCAGCAGCCCGAGACAGGGATTGACAGATACACAGTATCTT.

The table lists this clonotype with a count of one. At one end, the junction sequence differs from germline, possibly due to a read error. V is TRBV6-6 and J is TRBJ1-3; the D is unclear. The germline V gene has CDR1 MNHNY and CDR2 SVGAGI (reference sequence). The CDR3 spans 15 residues. The DNA of the CDR3 is TGTGCCAGCAGTCCCGGGAGGAGCTCTGGAAACGCCATATATTTC. Its translation: CASSPGRSSGNAIYF.

The gene calls are TRBV6-6 and TRBJ2-1; TRBD1 agrees at 7 bases. Germline values: CDR1 MNHNY, CDR2 SVGAGI (reference sequence). This CDR3 spans 14 amino acids. V was clipped by 3 bases and J by 11 bases; unmatched bases: 10. CDR3: CASSYKTGETQQFF. DNA of the CDR3: TGTGCCAGCAGTTATAAAACAGGGGAGACCCAGCAGTTCTTC.

The chain joins TRBV12-3 or TRBV12-4 to TRBJ2-5; D is perhaps TRBD1 (5 bases). Between the trimmed V and J ends, which lost 10 bases and 4 bases, there was a span of 16 bases. This CDR3 spans 13 amino acids. The CDR3 sequence is CANSRNRTETQYF. The CDR3 DNA follows: TGTGCCAACAGCCGAAACAGGACAGAGACCCAGTACTTC.

This clonotype was recorded many times. This clone may be a read error of a much larger clone one base away. The rearrangement uses TRBV28 and TRBJ2-1, with D possibly matching TRBD2 (6 bases). The CDR3 extends over 14 amino acids. CDR1 MDHEN and CDR2 SYDVKM come from the germline V gene. V lost 6 bases, J lost 4 bases, and 13 bases lay in between. The CDR3 DNA sequence: TGTGCCAGCAGCCAGGGAGGCTTTTACAATGAGCAGTTCTTC. It translates to CASSQGGFYNEQFF.

This clonotype was found a few times. Being one base from a much bigger clone, this may be a read error. The genes are TRBV6-1 and TRBJ2-2; TRBD2 matches at 11 bases. V was clipped by 8 bases and J by 5 bases; unmatched bases: 10. Per germline, CDR1 MNHNS and CDR2 SASEGT. The length of the CDR3 is 16 residues. The CDR3 DNA reads as TGTGCCAGCGAATATACTAGCGGGAGACGGACCGGGGAGCTGTTTTTT. Protein product: CASEYTSGRRTGELFF.

This clonotype came up a few times. Without the conserved terminal phenylalanine or tryptophan, this CDR3 likely stems from a read error. This chain uses TRBV29-1 with TRBJ2-5, with 11 bases lining up with TRBD1. The CDR3 runs to 15 residues. Germline V gene data show CDR1 as SQVTM and CDR2 as ANQGSEA. The DNA for the CDR3 is TGCAGCGTTGAAGCGGACAGGGGGCGGGCAGAGATCCAGTACCTC. This sequence encodes CSVEADRGRAEIQYL.

As to this clonotype: Compared with germline, one end of the junction differs, possibly owing to a read error. This rearrangement joins TRBV4-3 to TRBJ2-7, with no clear D. The CDR3 has 13 residues. Germline V gene sequence: CDR1 LGHNA, CDR2 YSLEER. In nucleotides, the CDR3 is TGCGCCAACAGCCAAGTAGTTTCCTACGAGCAGCACTTC. It is translated as CANSQVVSYEQHF.